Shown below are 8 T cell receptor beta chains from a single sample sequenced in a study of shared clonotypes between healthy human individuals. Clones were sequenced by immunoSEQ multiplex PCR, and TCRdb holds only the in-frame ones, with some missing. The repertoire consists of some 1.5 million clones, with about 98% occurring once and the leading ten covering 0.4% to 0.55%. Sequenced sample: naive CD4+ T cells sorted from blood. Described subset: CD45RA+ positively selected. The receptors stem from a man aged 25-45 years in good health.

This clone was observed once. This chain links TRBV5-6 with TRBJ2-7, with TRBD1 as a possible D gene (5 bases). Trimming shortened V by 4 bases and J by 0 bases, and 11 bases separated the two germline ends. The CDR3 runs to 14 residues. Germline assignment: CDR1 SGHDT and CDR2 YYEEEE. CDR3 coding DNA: TGTGCCAGCAGCGCGACGGACAACTCCTACGAGCAGTACTTC. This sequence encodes CASSATDNSYEQYF.

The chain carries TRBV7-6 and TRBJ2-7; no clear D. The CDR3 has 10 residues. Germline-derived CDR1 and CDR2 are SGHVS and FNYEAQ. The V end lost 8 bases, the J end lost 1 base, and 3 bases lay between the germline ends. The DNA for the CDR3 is TGTGCCAGCGGATCCTACGAGCAGTACTTC. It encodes CASGSYEQYF.

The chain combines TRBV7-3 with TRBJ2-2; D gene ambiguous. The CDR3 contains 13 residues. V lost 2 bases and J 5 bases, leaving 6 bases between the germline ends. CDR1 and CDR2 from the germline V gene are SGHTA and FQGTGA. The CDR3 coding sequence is TGTGCCAGCAGCTTACGGCTAACCGGGGAGCTGTTTTTT. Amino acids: CASSLRLTGELFF.

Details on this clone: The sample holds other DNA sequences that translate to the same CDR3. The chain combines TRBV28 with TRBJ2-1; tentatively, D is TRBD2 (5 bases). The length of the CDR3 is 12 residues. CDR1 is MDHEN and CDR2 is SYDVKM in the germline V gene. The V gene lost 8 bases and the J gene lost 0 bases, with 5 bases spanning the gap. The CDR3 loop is CASGSSYNEQFF. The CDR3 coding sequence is TGTGCCAGCGGGAGCTCCTACAATGAGCAGTTCTTC.

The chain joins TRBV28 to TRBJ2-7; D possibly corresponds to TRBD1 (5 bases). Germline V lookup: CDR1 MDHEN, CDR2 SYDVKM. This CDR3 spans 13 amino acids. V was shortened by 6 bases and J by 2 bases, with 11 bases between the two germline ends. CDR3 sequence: CASRETDTYEQYF. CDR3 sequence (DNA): TGTGCCAGCAGGGAGACAGATACCTACGAGCAGTACTTC.

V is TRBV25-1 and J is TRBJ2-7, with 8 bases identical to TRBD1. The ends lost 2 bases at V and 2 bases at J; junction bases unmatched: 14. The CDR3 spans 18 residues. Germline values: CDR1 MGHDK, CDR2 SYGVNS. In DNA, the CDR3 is TGTGCCAGCAGTGAAGGGGGCAAGGGCAGGGGGCCCGCCTACGAGCAGTACTTC. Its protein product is CASSEGGKGRGPAYEQYF.

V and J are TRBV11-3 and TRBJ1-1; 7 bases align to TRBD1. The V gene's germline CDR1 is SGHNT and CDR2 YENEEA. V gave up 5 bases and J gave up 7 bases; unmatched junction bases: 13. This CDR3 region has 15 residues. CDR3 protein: CASSPRGGSVNEAFF. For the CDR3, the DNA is TGTGCCAGCAGCCCAAGAGGGGGCTCGGTAAATGAAGCTTTCTTT. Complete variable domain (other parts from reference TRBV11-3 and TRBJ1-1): EAGVVQSPRYKIIEKKQPVAFWCNPISGHNTLYWYLQNLGQGPELLIRYENEEAVDDSQLPKDRFSAERLKGVDSTLKIQPAELGDSAVYLCASSPRGGSVNEAFFGQGTRLTVV.

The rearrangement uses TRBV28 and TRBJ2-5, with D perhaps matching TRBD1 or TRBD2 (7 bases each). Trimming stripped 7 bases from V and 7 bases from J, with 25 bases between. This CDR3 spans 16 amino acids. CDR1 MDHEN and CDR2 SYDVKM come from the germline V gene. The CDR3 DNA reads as TGTGCCAGCACCCCCGGGGGAGGGGGCTCGTTAGGGACCCAGTACTTC. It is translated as CASTPGGGGSLGTQYF.